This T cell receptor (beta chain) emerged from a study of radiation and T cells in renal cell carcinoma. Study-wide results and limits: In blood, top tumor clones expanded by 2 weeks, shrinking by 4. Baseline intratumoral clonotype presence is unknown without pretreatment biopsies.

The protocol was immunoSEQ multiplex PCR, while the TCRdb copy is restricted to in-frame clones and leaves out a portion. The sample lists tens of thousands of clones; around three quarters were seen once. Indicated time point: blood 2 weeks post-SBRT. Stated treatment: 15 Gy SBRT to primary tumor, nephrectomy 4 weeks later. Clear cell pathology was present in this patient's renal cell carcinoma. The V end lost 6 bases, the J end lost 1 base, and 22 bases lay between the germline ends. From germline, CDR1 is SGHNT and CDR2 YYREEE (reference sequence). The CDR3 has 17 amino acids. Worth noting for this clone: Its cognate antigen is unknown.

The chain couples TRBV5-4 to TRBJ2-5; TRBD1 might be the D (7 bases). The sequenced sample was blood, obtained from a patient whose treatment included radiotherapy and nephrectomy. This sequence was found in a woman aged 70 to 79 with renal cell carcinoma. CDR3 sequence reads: CASTRGGGAGSQETQYF. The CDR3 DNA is TGTGCCAGCACTAGAGGGGGCGGGGCTGGATCCCAAGAGACCCAGTACTTC.